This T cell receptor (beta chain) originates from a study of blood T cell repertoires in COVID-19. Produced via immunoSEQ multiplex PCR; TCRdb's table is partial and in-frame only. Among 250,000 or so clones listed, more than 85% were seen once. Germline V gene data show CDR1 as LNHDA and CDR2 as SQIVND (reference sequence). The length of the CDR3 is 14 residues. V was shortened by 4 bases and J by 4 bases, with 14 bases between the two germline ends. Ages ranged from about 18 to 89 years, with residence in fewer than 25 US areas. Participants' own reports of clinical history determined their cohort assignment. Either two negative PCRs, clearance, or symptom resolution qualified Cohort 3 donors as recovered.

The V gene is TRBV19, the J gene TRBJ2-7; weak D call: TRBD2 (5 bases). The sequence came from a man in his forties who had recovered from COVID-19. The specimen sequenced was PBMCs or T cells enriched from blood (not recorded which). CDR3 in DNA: TGTGCCAGTAGTAACGGTGTTGGCGGGTACGAGCAGTACTTC. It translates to CASSNGVGGYEQYF.